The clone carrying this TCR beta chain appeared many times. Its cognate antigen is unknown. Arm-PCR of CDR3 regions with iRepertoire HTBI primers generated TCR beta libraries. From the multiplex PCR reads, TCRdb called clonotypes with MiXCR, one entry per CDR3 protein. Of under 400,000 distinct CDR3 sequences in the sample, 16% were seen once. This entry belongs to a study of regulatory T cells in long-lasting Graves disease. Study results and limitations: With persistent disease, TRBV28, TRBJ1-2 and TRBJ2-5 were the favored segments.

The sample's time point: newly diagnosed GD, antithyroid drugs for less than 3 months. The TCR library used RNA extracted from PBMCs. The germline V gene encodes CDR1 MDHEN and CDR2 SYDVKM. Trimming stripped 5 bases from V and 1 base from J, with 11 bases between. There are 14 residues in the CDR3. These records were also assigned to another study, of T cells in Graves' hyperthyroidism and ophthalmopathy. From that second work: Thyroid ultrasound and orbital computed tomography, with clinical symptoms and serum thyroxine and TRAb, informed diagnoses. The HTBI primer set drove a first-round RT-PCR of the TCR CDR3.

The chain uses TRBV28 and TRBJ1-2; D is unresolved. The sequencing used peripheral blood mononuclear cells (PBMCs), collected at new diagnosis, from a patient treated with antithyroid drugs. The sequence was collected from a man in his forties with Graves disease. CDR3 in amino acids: CASSPRTHNYGYTF. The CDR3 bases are TGTGCCAGCAGTCCACGAACCCATAACTATGGCTACACCTTC.